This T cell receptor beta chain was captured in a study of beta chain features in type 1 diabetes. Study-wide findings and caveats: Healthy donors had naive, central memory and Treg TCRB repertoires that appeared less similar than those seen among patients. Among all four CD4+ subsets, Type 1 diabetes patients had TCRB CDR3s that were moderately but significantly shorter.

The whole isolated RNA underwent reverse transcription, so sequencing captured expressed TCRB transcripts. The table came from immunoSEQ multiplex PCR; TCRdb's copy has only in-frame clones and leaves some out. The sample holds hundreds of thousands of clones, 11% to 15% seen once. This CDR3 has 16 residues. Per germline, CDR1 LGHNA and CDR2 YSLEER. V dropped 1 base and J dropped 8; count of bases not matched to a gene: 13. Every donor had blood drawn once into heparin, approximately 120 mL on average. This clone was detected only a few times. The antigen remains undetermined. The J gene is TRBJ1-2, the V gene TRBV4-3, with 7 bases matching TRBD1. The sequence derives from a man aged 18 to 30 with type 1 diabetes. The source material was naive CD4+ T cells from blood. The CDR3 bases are TGCGCCAGCAGCCAAGCCTCGGGACAGCTATTGTGGGGCTACACCTTC. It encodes CASSQASGQLLWGYTF.